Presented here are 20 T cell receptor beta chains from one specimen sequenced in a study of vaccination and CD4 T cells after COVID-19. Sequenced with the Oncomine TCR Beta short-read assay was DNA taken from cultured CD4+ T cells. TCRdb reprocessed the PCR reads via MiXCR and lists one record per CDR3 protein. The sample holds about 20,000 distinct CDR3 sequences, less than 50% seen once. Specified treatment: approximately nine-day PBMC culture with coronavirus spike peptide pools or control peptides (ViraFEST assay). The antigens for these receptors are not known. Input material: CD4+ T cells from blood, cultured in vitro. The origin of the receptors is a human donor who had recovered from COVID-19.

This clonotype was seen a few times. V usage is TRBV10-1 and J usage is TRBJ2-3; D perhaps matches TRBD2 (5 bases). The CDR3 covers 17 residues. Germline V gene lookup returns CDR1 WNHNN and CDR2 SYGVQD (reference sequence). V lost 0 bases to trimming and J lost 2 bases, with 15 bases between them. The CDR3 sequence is CASSESPYGKDTDTQYF. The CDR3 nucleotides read TGCGCCAGCAGTGAGTCCCCTTACGGGAAGGACACAGATACGCAGTATTTT.

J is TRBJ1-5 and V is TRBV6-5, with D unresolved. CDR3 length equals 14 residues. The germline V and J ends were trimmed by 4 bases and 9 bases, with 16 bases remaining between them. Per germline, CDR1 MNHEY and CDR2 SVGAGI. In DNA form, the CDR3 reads TGTGCCAGCAGTTCCCTGACGGACCTGGGGCCCCAGCATTTT. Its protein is CASSSLTDLGPQHF.

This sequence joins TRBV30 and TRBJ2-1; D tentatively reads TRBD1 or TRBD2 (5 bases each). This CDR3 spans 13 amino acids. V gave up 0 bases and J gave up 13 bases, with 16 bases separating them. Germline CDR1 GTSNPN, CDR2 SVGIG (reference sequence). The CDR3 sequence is CAWSVLERGTQFF. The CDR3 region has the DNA TGTGCCTGGAGTGTATTGGAGAGAGGGACCCAGTTCTTC.

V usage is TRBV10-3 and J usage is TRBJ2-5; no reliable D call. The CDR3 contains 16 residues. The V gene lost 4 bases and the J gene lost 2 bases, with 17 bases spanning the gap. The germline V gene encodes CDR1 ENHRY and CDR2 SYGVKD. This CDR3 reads CAISVVRASLQETQYF. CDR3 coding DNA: TGTGCCATCAGTGTCGTCCGGGCTTCGCTACAAGAGACCCAGTACTTC.

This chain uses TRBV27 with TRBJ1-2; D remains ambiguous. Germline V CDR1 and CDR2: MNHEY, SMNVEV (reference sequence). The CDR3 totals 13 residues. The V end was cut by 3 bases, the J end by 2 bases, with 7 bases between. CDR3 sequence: CASSFKQNYGYTF. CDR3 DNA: TGTGCCAGCAGTTTTAAGCAGAACTATGGCTACACCTTC.

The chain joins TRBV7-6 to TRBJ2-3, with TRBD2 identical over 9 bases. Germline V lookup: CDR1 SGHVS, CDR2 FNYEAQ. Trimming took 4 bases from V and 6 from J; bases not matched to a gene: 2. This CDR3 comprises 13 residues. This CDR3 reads CASSYGTSDTQYF. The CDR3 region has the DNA TGTGCCAGCAGCTACGGGACTAGCGATACGCAGTATTTT.

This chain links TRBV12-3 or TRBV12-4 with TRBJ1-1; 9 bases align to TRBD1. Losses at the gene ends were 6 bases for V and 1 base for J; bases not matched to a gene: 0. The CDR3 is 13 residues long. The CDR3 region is CASRQGANTEAFF. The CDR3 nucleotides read TGTGCCAGCAGACAGGGGGCGAACACTGAAGCTTTCTTT.

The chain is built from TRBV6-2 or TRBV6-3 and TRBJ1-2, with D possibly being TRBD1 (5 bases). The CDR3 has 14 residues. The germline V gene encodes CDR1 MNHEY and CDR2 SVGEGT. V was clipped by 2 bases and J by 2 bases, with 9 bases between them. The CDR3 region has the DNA TGTGCCAGCAGTTACGGAGACAGAAACTATGGCTACACCTTC. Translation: CASSYGDRNYGYTF.

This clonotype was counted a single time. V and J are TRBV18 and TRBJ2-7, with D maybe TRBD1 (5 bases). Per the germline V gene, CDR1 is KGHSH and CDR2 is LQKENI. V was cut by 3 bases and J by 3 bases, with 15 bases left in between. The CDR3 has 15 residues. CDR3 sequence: CASSPGHTGDYEQYF. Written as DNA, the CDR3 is TGTGCCAGCTCACCCGGGCATACAGGAGACTACGAGCAGTACTTC.

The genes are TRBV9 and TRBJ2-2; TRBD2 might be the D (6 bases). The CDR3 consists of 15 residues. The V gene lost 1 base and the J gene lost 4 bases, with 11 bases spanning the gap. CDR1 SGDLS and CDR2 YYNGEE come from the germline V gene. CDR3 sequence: CASSVMAGLTGELFF. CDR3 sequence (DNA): TGTGCCAGCAGCGTAATGGCGGGACTCACCGGGGAGCTGTTTTTT.

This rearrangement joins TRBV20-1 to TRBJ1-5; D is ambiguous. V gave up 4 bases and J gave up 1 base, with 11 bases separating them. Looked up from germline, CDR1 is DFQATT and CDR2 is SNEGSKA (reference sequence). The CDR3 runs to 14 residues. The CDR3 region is CSAKPGLSNQPQHF. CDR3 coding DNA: TGCAGTGCTAAACCCGGACTGAGCAATCAGCCCCAGCATTTT.

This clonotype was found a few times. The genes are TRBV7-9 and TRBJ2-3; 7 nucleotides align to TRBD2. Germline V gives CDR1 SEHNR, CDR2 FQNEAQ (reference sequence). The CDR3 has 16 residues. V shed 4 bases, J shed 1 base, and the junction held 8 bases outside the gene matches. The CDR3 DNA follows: TGTGCCAGCAGCTCCTGGACTAGACGGCGCACAGATACGCAGTATTTT. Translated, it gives CASSSWTRRRTDTQYF.

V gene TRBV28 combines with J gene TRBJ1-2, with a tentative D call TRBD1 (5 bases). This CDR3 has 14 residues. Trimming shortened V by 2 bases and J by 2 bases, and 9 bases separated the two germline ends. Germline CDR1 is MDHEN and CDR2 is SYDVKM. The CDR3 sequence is CASSLSTGNYGYTF. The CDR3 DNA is TGTGCCAGCAGTTTAAGTACAGGAAACTATGGCTACACCTTC.

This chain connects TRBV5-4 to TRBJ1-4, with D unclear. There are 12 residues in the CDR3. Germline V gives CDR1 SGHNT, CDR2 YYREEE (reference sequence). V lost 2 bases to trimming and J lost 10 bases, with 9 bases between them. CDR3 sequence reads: CASSLGRRKLFF. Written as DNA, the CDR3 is TGTGCCAGCAGCTTAGGGCGGAGAAAACTGTTTTTT. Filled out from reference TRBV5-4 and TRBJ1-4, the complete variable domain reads ETGVTQSPTHLIKTRGQQVTLRCSSQSGHNTVSWYQQALGQGPQFIFQYYREEENGRGNFPPRFSGLQFPNYSSELNVNALELDDSALYLCASSLGRRKLFFGSGTQLSVL.

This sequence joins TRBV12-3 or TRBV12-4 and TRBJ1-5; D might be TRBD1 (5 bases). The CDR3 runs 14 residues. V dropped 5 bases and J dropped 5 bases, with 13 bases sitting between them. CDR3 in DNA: TGTGCCAGCAGTGCTGGGACGTGGGATCAGCCCCAGCATTTT. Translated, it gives CASSAGTWDQPQHF.

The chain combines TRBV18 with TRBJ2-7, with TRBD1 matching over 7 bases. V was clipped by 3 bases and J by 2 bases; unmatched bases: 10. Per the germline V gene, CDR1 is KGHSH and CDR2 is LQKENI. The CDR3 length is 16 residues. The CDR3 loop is CASSPNRGGSTYEQYF. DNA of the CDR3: TGTGCCAGCTCACCGAACAGGGGCGGGTCGACCTACGAGCAGTACTTC.

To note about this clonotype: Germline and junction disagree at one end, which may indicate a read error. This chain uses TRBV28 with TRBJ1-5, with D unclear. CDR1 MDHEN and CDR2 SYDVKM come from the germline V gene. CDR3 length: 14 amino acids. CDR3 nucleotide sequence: TGTGCCAACAGTTTGAAGAGGGCAGGTCAGCCCCAGCATTTT. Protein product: CANSLKRAGQPQHF.

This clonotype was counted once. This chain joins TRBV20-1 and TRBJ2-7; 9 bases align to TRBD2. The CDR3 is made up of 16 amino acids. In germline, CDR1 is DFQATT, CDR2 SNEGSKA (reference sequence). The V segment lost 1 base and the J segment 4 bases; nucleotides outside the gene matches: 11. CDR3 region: CSARAGLAGPNYEQYF. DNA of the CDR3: TGCAGTGCTAGAGCAGGTCTAGCGGGGCCCAATTACGAGCAGTACTTC.

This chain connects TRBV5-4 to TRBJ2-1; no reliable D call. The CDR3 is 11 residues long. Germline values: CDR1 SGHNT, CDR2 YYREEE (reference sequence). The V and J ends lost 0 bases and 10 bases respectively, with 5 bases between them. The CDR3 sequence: CASSLETEQFF. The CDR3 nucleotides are TGTGCCAGCAGCTTGGAAACGGAGCAGTTCTTC.

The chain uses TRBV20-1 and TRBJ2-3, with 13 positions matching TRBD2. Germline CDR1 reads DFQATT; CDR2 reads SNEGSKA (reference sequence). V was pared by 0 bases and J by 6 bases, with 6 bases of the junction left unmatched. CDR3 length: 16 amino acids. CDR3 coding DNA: TGCAGTGCTAGAGATGTGGTGACTAGCGGGAGGGATACGCAGTATTTT. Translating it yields CSARDVVTSGRDTQYF.